This T cell receptor beta chain stems from a study of graft-versus-host responses after intestinal transplantation. Study background: Transplants were multivisceral, liver-intestinal, or isolated intestinal. The study, taken as a whole, reports: Peak circulating GvH clone levels tracked with early post-transplant HvG declines. The presence of high graft-versus-host to host-versus-graft clonal ratios in allografts characterized patients with graft-donor T cell macrochimerism.

Using immunoSEQ multiplex PCR, the repertoire was profiled, and TCRdb retains in-frame clones only, with some absent. The profile shows around 110,000 clones, roughly 93% of them singletons. Notes on this clone: The antigen is unknown.

The CDR3 extends over 14 amino acids. The trim removed 6 bases at V and 3 bases at J, leaving 5 bases unmatched. Germline CDR1 and CDR2: MNHNY and SVGAGI (reference sequence). This sequence joins TRBV6-6 and TRBJ2-3, with 8 positions matching TRBD2. The sequence derives from a human donor who was the organ donor for an intestinal transplant. The input for sequencing was unstimulated CD8+ T cells sorted from spleen or lymph node cells, taken before transplant. The CDR3 loop is CASRPAGVTDTQYF. The CDR3, as DNA: TGTGCCAGCAGACCAGCGGGAGTAACAGATACGCAGTATTTT.